Listed here are 5 T cell receptor beta chains from one sample, sequenced in a study of blood T cells in healthy people across ages. Through a sample-barcoded 5' primer and a J-beta primer mix, a second PCR was run for roughly 6 to 12 cycles. TCRdb re-analysed the 5' RACE reads in MiXCR, keeping a single row per CDR3 protein. Of hundreds of thousands of distinct CDR3 sequences in the sample, roughly 56% were seen once. Sequencing was done on a sample of blood. Receptors were obtained from a man between 35 and 55 years old in good health.

In this sample, this clonotype turned up a few times. The chain combines TRBV2 with TRBJ2-3; D is undetermined. V was shortened by 2 bases and J by 6 bases, with 3 bases between the two germline ends. This CDR3 is built from 11 residues. CDR1 SNHLY and CDR2 FYNNEI come from the germline V gene. For the CDR3, the DNA is TGTGCCAGCAGTGAATATGATACGCAGTATTTT. It codes for CASSEYDTQYF. The variable domain in full, with the rest retrieved from reference TRBV2 and TRBJ2-3, is EPEVTQTPSHQVTQMGQEVILRCVPISNHLYFYWYRQILGQKVEFLVSFYNNEISEKSEIFDDQFSVERPDGSNFTLKIRSTKLEDSAMYFCASSEYDTQYFGPGTRLTVL.

This clonotype was observed a few times. It may be a read error: a sequence one base away is much more abundant. The chain links TRBV7-3 to TRBJ2-1; possible D gene TRBD2, 6 bases. The J call may be faulty, since TRBJ2-7 better matches the DNA end. CDR1 and CDR2 (germline): SGHTA, FQGTGA. The CDR3 has 15 residues. The CDR3 is CASSPGGSSYNEQYF. CDR3 DNA: TGTGCCAGCAGCCCAGGAGGGAGTTCCTACAATGAGCAGTACTTC.

This clonotype was observed a few times. The chain couples TRBV4-1 to TRBJ2-4; D unclear. Trimming removed 3 bases at V and 6 bases at J, with 9 bases between. CDR3 length equals 13 residues. Germline assignment: CDR1 MGHRA and CDR2 YSYEKL. CDR3 coding DNA: TGCGCCAGCAGCCAGAGCTTGAGAAACATTCAGTACTTC. Translated, it gives CASSQSLRNIQYF.

This clonotype has at least ten counts. This may be a read error, as it is one base from a much larger clone. CDR3 sequence (DNA): TGCAGCGTTGCGATCGGGGCAGTCAATGAGCAGTACTTC. It encodes CSVAIGAVNEQYF. J is TRBJ2-5 and V is TRBV29-1; D is possibly TRBD1 or TRBD2 (5 bases each). V dropped 4 bases and J dropped 11 bases, with 20 bases sitting between them. Germline V CDR1 and CDR2: SQVTM, ANQGSEA. The CDR3 covers 13 residues.

This clonotype has only a few counts. The V and J genes are TRBV29-1 and TRBJ2-5; D may be TRBD1 (5 bases). The last part of the DNA fits TRBJ2-7 better; the J call may be wrong. CDR1 is SQVTM, CDR2 ANQGSEA, per germline. The CDR3 has 12 amino acids. Here the CDR3 DNA reads TGCAGCGCCTCCCCGGGCCAGGGCGAGCAGTACTTC. This sequence encodes CSASPGQGEQYF.